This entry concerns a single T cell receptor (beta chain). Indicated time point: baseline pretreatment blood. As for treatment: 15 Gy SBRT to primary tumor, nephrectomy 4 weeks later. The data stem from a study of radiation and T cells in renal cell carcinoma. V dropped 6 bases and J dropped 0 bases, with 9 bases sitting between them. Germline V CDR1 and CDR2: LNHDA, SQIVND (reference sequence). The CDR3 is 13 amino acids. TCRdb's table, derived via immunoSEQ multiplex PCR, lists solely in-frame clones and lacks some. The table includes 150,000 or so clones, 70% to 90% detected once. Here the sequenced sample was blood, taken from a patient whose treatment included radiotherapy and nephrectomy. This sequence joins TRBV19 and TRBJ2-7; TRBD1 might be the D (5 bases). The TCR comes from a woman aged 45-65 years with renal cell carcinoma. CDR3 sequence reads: CASSRVDSYEQYF. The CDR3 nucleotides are TGTGCCAGTAGCAGGGTCGACTCCTACGAGCAGTACTTC.